Listed below are T cell receptor beta chains from one sample, sequenced in a study of post-analysis software for immune sequencing data. TCRdb itself ran the PCR reads through MiXCR, one entry per CDR3 protein. The repertoire has roughly 650,000 distinct CDR3 sequences, 55% to 60% of them found once; the top ten carry about 11%. Sequenced input: blood. All receptors derive from a girl aged 2 to 9 with multiple sclerosis. CDR3s include the opening cysteine and the closing phenylalanine or tryptophan. D genes are given only for firm matches. The size entry is marked missing in some rows and otherwise reads once, few, many or a size class.

clone size,CDR3 length,V gene,D gene,J gene,CDR3 DNA,CDR3 protein
few,12,TRBV29-1,TRBD1,TRBJ2-7,TGCAGCGTTAGGACAGGGGATCGGGAGCAGTACTTC,CSVRTGDREQYF
-,12,TRBV3-1,-,TRBJ2-3,TGTGCCAGCAGTCCTCAAGAGGATACGCAGTATTTT,CASSPQEDTQYF
-,13,TRBV6-5,-,TRBJ2-7,TGTGCCAGCAGTTACTCGTCGGGGAACGAGCAGTACTTC,CASSYSSGNEQYF
-,15,TRBV6-6,-,TRBJ2-3,TGTGCCAGCAGTACGGGGGCGTCCTCCACAGATACGCAGTATTTT,CASSTGASSTDTQYF
-,14,TRBV28,TRBD1,TRBJ2-5,TGTGCCTGCAGTTTAGCGGGACAGGGGGCGGCCCAGTACTTC,CACSLAGQGAAQYF
-,13,TRBV20-1,-,TRBJ1-1,TGCAGTGCTAGAGATGGGTTGGGCCCTGAAGCTTTCTTT,CSARDGLGPEAFF
-,14,TRBV6-6,TRBD1,TRBJ2-4,TGTGCCAGCAGACAGGGGGATAGCAAAAACATTCAGTACTTC,CASRQGDSKNIQYF
-,12,TRBV7-2,-,TRBJ2-3,TGTGCCGGCAGCCCCTACATAGATACGCAGTATTTT,CAGSPYIDTQYF
-,15,TRBV6-5,TRBD1,TRBJ2-7,TGTGCCAGCCGAAAAGGACAGGGGAGGTCCTACGAGCAGTACTTC,CASRKGQGRSYEQYF
-,16,TRBV7-2,-,TRBJ1-2,TGTGCCAGCAGCTTAGCGGCAGGGTTCTTCAACTATGGCTACACCTTC,CASSLAAGFFNYGYTF
-,19,TRBV14,TRBD2,TRBJ2-1,TGTGCCAGCAGCCAAGATCGATCCGGGACTAGCGGGACCTACAATGAGCAGTTCTTC,CASSQDRSGTSGTYNEQFF
-,17,TRBV4-2,TRBD1,TRBJ2-3,TGTGCCAGCAGCCCATACAGGGGCCGAGACCGCACAGATACGCAGTATTTT,CASSPYRGRDRTDTQYF
-,14,TRBV10-3,TRBD2,TRBJ2-1,TGTGCCGGTTCCGGGACTAGCGGGGACAATGAGCAGTTCTTC,CAGSGTSGDNEQFF
-,15,TRBV11-3,TRBD2,TRBJ2-1,TGTGCCAGCAGCTCCCGGACTAGCGGGGTCAATGAGCAGTTCTTC,CASSSRTSGVNEQFF
-,15,TRBV7-8,-,TRBJ1-6,TGTGCCAGCAGAAACGACAGGTCCTCCAGTTCACCCCTCCACTTT,CASRNDRSSSSPLHF